The present TCR beta chain was sequenced within a study of T cells in Graves' hyperthyroidism and ophthalmopathy. Study-level background: Upon initial diagnosis and before any treatment, peripheral blood was collected.

Per the germline V gene, CDR1 is DFQATT and CDR2 is SNEGSKA (reference sequence). This CDR3 is built from 13 residues. V shed 6 bases, J shed 5 bases, and the junction held 7 bases outside the gene matches. Ophthalmopathy patients had Clinical Activity Score at least 3, NOSPECS grade at least 4, duration under 3 months. Overall study results and limits: A median 6.5 months before onset, the model predicted ophthalmopathy.

The CDR3 regions of TCR beta were amplified from RNA transcripts. Using the HTBI primer set, a first-round RT-PCR was run on the TCR CDR3. A single record per CDR3 protein comes from TCRdb applying MiXCR to the multiplex PCR reads. Of about 370,000 distinct CDR3 sequences listed, roughly 15% are singletons. Ten or more counts support this clonotype. What it binds is unknown. The source material was blood. The chain joins TRBV20-1 to TRBJ2-7; TRBD1 aligns across 10 bases. This TCR was sampled from a woman aged 55-75 years with Graves' ophthalmopathy. The CDR3 sequence: CSASSGTGDEQYF. The CDR3 region has the DNA TGCAGTGCCTCCTCCGGGACAGGGGACGAGCAGTACTTC.